This T cell receptor beta chain is drawn from a study of breast tumors, draining lymph nodes, adjacent tissues. TCRdb redid the calling of the multiplex PCR reads with MiXCR, one entry per CDR3 protein. The data show roughly 130,000 distinct CDR3 sequences, with about 20% seen just once and over 3% held by the top ten. Study-level findings and limits: Tumor TCR diversity was below lymph nodes but above nontumor tissue. Most tumor T cells seemingly derive from lymph node, then expand in tumor.

Axillary draining lymph nodes of breast cancer patients supplied the node samples. Germline values: CDR1 SGDLS, CDR2 YYNGEE. V lost 0 bases to trimming and J lost 5 bases; unmatched junction nucleotides: 7. The CDR3 is 16 amino acids. Comment on this clonotype: Its cognate antigen is unknown. A read error may be the cause here, since a much bigger clone is one base away.

The source is a female donor with breast cancer. Some clones in this sample may be carry-over from other donors' samples. The sequenced sample consisted of axillary lymph node tissue. The chain recombines TRBV9 with TRBJ2-3; TRBD1 matches at 9 bases. CDR3 amino acids: CASSVATGGQGDTQYF. In nucleotides, the CDR3 is TGTGCCAGCAGCGTAGCAACAGGGGGCCAGGGAGATACGCAGTATTTT.